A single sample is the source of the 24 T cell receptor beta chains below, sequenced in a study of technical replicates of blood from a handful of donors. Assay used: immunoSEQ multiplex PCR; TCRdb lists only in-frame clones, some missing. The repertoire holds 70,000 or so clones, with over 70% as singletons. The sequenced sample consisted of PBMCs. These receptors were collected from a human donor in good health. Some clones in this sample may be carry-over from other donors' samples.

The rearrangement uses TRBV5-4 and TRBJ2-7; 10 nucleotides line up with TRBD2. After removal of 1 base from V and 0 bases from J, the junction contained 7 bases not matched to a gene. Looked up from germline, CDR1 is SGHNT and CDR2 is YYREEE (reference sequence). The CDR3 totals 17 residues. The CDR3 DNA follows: TGTGCCAGCAGCTTGAAAATAGCGGGAGGATACTCCTACGAGCAGTACTTC. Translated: CASSLKIAGGYSYEQYF.

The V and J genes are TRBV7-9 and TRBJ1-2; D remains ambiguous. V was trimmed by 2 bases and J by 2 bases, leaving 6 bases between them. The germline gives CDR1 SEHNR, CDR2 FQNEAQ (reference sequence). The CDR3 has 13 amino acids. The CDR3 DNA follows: TGTGCCAGCAGCTTACCCCAGAACTATGGCTACACCTTC. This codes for CASSLPQNYGYTF.

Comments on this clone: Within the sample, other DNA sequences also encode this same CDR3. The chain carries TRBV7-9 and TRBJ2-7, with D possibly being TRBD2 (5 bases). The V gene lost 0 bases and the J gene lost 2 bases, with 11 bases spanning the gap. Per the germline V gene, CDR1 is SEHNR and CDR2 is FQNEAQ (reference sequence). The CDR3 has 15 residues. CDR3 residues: CASSLADGKTYEQYF. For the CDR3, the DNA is TGTGCCAGCAGCTTAGCGGACGGGAAAACCTACGAGCAGTACTTC.

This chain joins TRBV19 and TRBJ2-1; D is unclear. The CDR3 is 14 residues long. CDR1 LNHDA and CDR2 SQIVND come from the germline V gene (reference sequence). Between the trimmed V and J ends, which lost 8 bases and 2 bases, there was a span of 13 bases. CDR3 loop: CASGIGLPYNEQFF. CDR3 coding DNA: TGTGCCAGTGGGATAGGGCTTCCCTACAATGAGCAGTTCTTC.

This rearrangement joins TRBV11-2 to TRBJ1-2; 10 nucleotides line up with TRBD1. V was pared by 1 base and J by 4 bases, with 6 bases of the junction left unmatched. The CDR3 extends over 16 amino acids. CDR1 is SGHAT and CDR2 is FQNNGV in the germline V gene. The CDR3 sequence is CASSLVGQGIVYGYTF. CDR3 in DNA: TGTGCCAGCAGCTTAGTGGGACAGGGGATCGTCTATGGCTACACCTTC. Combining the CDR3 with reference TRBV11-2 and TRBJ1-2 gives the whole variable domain EAGVAQSPRYKIIEKRQSVAFWCNPISGHATLYWYQQILGQGPKLLIQFQNNGVVDDSQLPKDRFSAERLKGVDSTLKIQPAKLEDSAVYLCASSLVGQGIVYGYTFGSGTRLTVV.

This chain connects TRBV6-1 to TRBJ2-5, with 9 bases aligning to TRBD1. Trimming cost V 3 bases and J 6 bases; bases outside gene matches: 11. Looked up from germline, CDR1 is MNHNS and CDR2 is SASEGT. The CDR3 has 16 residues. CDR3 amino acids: CASSEPGQGPGKTQYF. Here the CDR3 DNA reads TGTGCCAGCAGTGAGCCGGGACAGGGACCGGGAAAGACCCAGTACTTC.

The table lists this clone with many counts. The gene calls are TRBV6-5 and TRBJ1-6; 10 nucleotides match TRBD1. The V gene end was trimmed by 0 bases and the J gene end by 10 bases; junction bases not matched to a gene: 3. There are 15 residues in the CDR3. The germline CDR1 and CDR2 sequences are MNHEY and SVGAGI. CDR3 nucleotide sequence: TGTGCCAGCAGTTACTCCGGGGACAGGGGATCACCCCTCCACTTT. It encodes CASSYSGDRGSPLHF.

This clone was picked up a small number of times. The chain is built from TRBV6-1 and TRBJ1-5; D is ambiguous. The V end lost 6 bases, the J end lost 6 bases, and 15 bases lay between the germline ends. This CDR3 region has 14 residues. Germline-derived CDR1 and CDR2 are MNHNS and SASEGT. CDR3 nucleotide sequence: TGTGCCAGCAGAAGGGAGATAGGCCTTCAGCCCCAGCATTTT. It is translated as CASRREIGLQPQHF.

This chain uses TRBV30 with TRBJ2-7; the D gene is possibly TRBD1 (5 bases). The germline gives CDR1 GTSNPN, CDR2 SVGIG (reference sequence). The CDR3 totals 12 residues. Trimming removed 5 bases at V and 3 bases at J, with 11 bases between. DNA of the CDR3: TGTGCCTGGGTCGACAGCCGCTACGAGCAGTACTTC. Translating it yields CAWVDSRYEQYF.

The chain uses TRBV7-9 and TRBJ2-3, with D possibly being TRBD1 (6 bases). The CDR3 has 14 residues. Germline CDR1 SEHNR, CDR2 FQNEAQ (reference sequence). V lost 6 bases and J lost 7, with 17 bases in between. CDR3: CASSGDRLEYTQYF. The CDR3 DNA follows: TGTGCCAGCAGTGGAGACAGGCTAGAGTATACGCAGTATTTT.

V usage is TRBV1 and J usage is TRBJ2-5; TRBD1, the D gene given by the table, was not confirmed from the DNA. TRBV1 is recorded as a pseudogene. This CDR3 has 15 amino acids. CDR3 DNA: TGCACCAGCAGCCATGGGGACAGGGGGCAAGAGACCCAGTACTTC. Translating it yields CTSSHGDRGQETQYF.

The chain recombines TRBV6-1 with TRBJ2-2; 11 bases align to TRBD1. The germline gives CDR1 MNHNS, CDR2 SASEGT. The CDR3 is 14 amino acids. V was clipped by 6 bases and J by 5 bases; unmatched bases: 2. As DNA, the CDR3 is TGTGCCAGCAGGGGGACAGGGGGTACCGGGGAGCTGTTTTTT. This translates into CASRGTGGTGELFF.

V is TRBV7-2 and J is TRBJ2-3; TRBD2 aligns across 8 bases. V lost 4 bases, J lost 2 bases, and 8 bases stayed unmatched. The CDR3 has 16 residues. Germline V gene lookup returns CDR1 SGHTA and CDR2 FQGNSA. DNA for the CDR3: TGTGCCAGCAGCTCCGGGGGGGCTAACCCCACAGATACGCAGTATTTT. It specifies CASSSGGANPTDTQYF. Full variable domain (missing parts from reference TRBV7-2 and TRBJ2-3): GAGVSQSPSNKVTEKGKDVELRCDPISGHTALYWYRQSLGQGLEFLIYFQGNSAPDKSGLPSDRFSAERTGGSVSTLTIQRTQQEDSAVYLCASSSGGANPTDTQYFGPGTRLTVL.

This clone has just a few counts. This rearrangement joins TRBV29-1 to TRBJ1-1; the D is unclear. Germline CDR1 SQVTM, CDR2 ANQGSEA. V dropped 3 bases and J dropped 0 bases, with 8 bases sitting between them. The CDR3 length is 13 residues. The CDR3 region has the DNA TGCAGCGTTGAGAGGGTTGTGAACACTGAAGCTTTCTTT. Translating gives CSVERVVNTEAFF.

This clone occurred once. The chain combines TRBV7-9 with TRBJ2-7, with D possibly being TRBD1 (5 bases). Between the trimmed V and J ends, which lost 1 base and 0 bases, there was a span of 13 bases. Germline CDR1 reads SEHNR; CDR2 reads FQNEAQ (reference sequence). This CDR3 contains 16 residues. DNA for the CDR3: TGTGCCAGCAGCTTAGTGGTCGGCAGGGACTCCTACGAGCAGTACTTC. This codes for CASSLVVGRDSYEQYF.

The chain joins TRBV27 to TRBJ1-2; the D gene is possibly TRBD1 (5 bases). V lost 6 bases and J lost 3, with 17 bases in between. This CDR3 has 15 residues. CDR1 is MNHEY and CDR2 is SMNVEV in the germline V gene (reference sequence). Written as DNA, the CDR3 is TGTGCCAGCAGGACGACAGTGTCATCTCACTATGGCTACACCTTC. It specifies CASRTTVSSHYGYTF.

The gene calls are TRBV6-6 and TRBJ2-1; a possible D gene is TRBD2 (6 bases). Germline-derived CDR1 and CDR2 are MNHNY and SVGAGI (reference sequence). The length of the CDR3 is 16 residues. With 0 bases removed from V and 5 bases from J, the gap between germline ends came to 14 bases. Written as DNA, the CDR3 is TGTGCCAGCAGTTACTCGCCCAGCGGGCGAAACAATGAGCAGTTCTTC. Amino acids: CASSYSPSGRNNEQFF.

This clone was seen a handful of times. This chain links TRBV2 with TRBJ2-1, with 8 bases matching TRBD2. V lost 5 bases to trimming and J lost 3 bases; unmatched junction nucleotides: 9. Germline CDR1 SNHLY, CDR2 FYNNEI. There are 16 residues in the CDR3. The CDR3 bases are TGTGCCAGCAGTTTGTTTAGCGGGACCAACTACAATGAGCAGTTCTTC. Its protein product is CASSLFSGTNYNEQFF.

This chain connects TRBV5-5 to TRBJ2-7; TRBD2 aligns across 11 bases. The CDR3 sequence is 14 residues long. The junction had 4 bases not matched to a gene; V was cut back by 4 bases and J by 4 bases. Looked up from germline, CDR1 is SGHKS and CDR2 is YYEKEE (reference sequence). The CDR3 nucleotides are TGTGCCAGCAGCCCACGGACTAGCGGGTACGAGCAGTACTTC. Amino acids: CASSPRTSGYEQYF.

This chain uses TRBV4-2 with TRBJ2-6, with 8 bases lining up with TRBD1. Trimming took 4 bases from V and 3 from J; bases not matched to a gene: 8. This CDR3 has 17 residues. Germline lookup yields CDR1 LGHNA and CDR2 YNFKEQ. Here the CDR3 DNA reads TGTGCCAGCAGCCCGACGGACAGGGTTATTGGGGCCAACGTCCTGACTTTC. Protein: CASSPTDRVIGANVLTF.

Written as DNA, the CDR3 is TGTGCCAGCAGCTTAGCTGAGTGGGGCGATGGATTTGGGGAAAAACTGTTTTTT. As protein: CASSLAEWGDGFGEKLFF. The genes are TRBV7-9 and TRBJ1-4; a possible D gene is TRBD1 (5 bases). Trimming left V 0 bases short and J 8 bases short, with 22 bases between. The CDR3 runs to 18 residues. Germline V gene data show CDR1 as SEHNR and CDR2 as FQNEAQ (reference sequence).

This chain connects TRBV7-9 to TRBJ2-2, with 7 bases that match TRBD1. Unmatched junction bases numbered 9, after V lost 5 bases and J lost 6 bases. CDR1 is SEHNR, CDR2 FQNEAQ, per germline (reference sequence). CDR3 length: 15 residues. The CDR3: CASSEATGIPGELFF. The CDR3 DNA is TGTGCCAGCAGCGAAGCGACAGGGATCCCCGGGGAGCTGTTTTTT.

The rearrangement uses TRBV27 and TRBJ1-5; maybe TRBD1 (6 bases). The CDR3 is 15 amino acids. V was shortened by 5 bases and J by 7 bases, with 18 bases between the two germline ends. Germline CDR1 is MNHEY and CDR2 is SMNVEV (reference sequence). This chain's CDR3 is CASSPSGGGRQPQHF. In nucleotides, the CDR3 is TGTGCCAGCAGTCCATCGGGGGGCGGGCGGCAGCCCCAGCATTTT.

The CDR3 DNA follows: TGCGCCAGCAGCTTGGGTAAAGAGACCCAGTACTTC. It yields the protein CASSLGKETQYF. This chain uses TRBV5-1 with TRBJ2-5; D uncertain. Germline CDR1 SGHRS, CDR2 YFSETQ. There are 12 residues in the CDR3. V was shortened by 0 bases and J by 3 bases, with 3 bases between the two germline ends.